This TCR beta chain came from a study of blood T cell repertoires in COVID-19. Study summary: Italy, Spain and the United States were the sources of the convalescent and acute COVID-19 samples.

V dropped 6 bases and J dropped 12; count of bases not matched to a gene: 10. This CDR3 is built from 14 residues. Germline V CDR1 and CDR2: SGHNT, YENEEA. Authors' processing steps: Estimation of nucleated cell counts relied on the amplification of reference gene primers. The data were produced by immunoSEQ multiplex PCR, yet TCRdb's version contains in-frame clones alone and is incomplete. The V and J calls and the clone size are those of that table, but D and trimming were determined from the DNA. The sample has tens of thousands of clones, roughly 80% seen once. The receptor was isolated from a man between 65 and 80 years old with acute or convalescent COVID-19. The chain employs TRBV11-3 and TRBJ1-6, with 8 bases fitting TRBD1. Sample: peripheral blood. The CDR3: CASSSSGGSGPLHF. The CDR3, as DNA: TGTGCCAGCAGTTCGTCAGGGGGCTCCGGACCCCTCCACTTT.